This T cell receptor beta chain was documented in a study of T cells in Graves' hyperthyroidism and ophthalmopathy. Whole-study results and caveats: Most clonotypes expanded in the thyroid (above 0.001) were also present in blood. Before onset, by a median of around six months, the model predicted ophthalmopathy.

From RNA transcripts, TCR beta CDR3 regions were amplified. The TCR CDR3 first-round RT-PCR relied on the HTBI primer set. MiXCR, applied by TCRdb to the multiplex PCR reads, yields one record per CDR3 protein. The repertoire consists of over 150,000 distinct CDR3 sequences, with roughly 17% occurring once and the leading ten covering 40% to 65%. This clonotype came up many times. Antigen specificity is unknown. The length of the CDR3 is 16 residues. The V gene lost 4 bases and the J gene lost 0 bases, with 15 bases spanning the gap. Germline V CDR1 and CDR2: MNHNS, SASEGT. Lactation, pregnancy, other autoimmune disease or uncontrolled infection led to exclusion of patients. Every diagnosis used clinical symptoms, serum thyroxine and TRAb, thyroid ultrasound and orbital computed tomography.

The chain has TRBV6-1 and TRBJ1-2; D is perhaps TRBD1 (6 bases). Sequenced: blood. The sequence came from a woman aged 45 to 65 with Graves' hyperthyroidism. The CDR3 DNA follows: TGTGCCAGCAGTGTCCGAGAGACAGGCTCTAACTATGGCTACACCTTC. This translates into CASSVRETGSNYGYTF.